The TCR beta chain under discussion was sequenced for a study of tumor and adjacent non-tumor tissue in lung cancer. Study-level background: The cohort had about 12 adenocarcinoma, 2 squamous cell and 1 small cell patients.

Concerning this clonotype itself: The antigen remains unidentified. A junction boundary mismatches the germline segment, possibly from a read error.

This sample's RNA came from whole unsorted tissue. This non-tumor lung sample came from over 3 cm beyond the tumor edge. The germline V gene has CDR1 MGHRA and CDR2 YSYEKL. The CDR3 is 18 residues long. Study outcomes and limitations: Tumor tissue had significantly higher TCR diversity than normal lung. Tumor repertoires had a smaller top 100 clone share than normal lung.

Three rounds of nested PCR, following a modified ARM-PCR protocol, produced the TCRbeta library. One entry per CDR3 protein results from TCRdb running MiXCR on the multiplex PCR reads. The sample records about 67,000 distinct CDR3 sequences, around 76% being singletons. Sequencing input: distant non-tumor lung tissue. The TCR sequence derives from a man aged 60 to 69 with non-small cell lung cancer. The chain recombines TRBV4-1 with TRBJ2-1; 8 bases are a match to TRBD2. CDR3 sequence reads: CASGQGWREVGSFNEQIF. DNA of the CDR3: TGCGCCAGCGGCCAAGGCTGGCGGGAGGTCGGCTCCTTCAATGAGCAGATCTTC.